This T cell receptor (beta chain) was found in a study of CD8+CD57+ T cells in acquired aplastic anemia. The study, taken as a whole, reports: Patients versus controls showed no significant CD8+ Simpson's diversity difference.

Using genomic DNA as the template, TCR beta VDJ and CDR3 profiling was carried out. TCRdb independently ran MiXCR on the reads; one entry per CDR3 protein. Among about 170,000 distinct CDR3 sequences, under 75% were seen once, and the ten largest hold roughly 44%. With respect to this clonotype: Its antigen is still unknown.

This CDR3 is built from 15 residues. Germline loops: CDR1 SGDLS, CDR2 YYNGEE. V lost 1 base, J lost 5 bases, and 13 bases lay in between. The clonotype was recovered from a human donor in good health. Sample: sorted CD4+, CD8+, or CD8+CD57+ T cells (not recorded which) from PBMCs. The chain has TRBV9 and TRBJ2-1; no clear D. The CDR3 coding sequence is TGTGCCAGCAGCGTAAGTGCGAACCTAAACAATGAGCAGTTCTTC. This codes for CASSVSANLNNEQFF.